Below are 13 T cell receptor beta chains sequenced from a single sample in a study of blood T cell repertoires in COVID-19. Libraries were prepared by immunoSEQ multiplex PCR; TCRdb keeps only in-frame clonotypes and omits some of them. Of tens of thousands of clones listed, around 79% are singletons. Specimen: peripheral blood. The origin of the receptors is a man aged 55 to 70 with acute or convalescent COVID-19.

The chain has TRBV29-1 and TRBJ2-2; 8 bases fit TRBD2. The J segment lost 5 bases and the V segment lost 0 bases, leaving 8 bases of the junction unmatched. Germline lookup yields CDR1 SQVTM and CDR2 ANQGSEA. The CDR3 consists of 16 residues. The CDR3 reads CSVEDLEAGDTGELFF. In DNA, the CDR3 is TGCAGCGTTGAAGACCTGGAAGCGGGAGATACCGGGGAGCTGTTTTTT.

The chain carries TRBV7-8 and TRBJ1-5; D is possibly TRBD1 (6 bases). V dropped 1 base and J dropped 7 bases, with 14 bases sitting between them. Germline V gene sequence: CDR1 SGHVS, CDR2 FQNEAQ. This CDR3 has 15 amino acids. The CDR3 is CASSLDSGGGQPQHF. The DNA for the CDR3 is TGTGCCAGCAGCTTAGATAGCGGGGGCGGGCAGCCCCAGCATTTT.

The chain employs TRBV6-5 and TRBJ1-5; TRBD1 matches at 9 bases. CDR3 length equals 14 residues. The junction had 4 bases not matched to a gene; V was cut back by 5 bases and J by 5 bases. Germline V gene data show CDR1 as MNHEY and CDR2 as SVGAGI. CDR3 sequence (DNA): TGTGCCAGCAGTACAGGGGGCACAGATCAGCCCCAGCATTTT. Translation gives CASSTGGTDQPQHF.

This rearrangement joins TRBV23-1 to TRBJ2-5; TRBD2 is a possible D gene (6 bases). TRBV23-1 is an ORF; its function is uncertain. The V end lost 4 bases, the J end lost 2 bases, and 11 bases lay between the germline ends. The length of the CDR3 is 14 residues. The CDR3 bases are TGCGCCAGCAGTCCTCCGGGGGAACAAGAGACCCAGTACTTC. This encodes CASSPPGEQETQYF.

The chain is built from TRBV28 and TRBJ2-7; TRBD2 aligns across 11 bases. CDR1 MDHEN and CDR2 SYDVKM come from the germline V gene. The CDR3 runs 16 residues. V was pared by 7 bases and J by 5 bases, with 13 bases of the junction left unmatched. DNA for the CDR3: TGTGCCAGCAAAGCAGGCGGACTAGCGGGTGGGAACGAGCAGTACTTC. It yields the protein CASKAGGLAGGNEQYF. Variable domain in full (rest from reference TRBV28 and TRBJ2-7): DVKVTQSSRYLVKRTGEKVFLECVQDMDHENMFWYRQDPGLGLRLIYFSYDVKMKEKGDIPEGYSVSREKKERFSLILESASTNQTSMYLCASKAGGLAGGNEQYFGPGTRLTVT.

V is TRBV5-1 and J is TRBJ1-5; 8 bases line up with TRBD1. With 7 bases clipped from V and 1 base from J, the junction kept 10 bases outside the gene matches. The CDR3 covers 16 residues. Germline CDR1 and CDR2: SGHRS and YFSETQ. The DNA for the CDR3 is TGCGCCAGCCCGGGACAGGACCCTTCGAGCAATCAGCCCCAGCATTTT. It codes for CASPGQDPSSNQPQHF. Complete variable domain (other parts from reference TRBV5-1 and TRBJ1-5): KAGVTQTPRYLIKTRGQQVTLSCSPISGHRSVSWYQQTPGQGLQFLFEYFSETQRNKGNFPGRFSGRQFSNSRSEMNVSTLELGDSALYLCASPGQDPSSNQPQHFGDGTRLSIL.

In nucleotides, the CDR3 is TGTGCCAGCAGCTTACGGCTAGCGGGAGATACGCAGTATTTT. Amino acid sequence: CASSLRLAGDTQYF. This sequence joins TRBV7-6 and TRBJ2-3, with 8 bases that match TRBD2. V lost 2 bases and J lost 5; bases outside the gene matches: 3. The CDR3 has 14 residues. Germline V gene lookup returns CDR1 SGHVS and CDR2 FNYEAQ. Together with reference TRBV7-6 and TRBJ2-3, the CDR3 gives the full variable domain: GAGVSQSPRYKVTKRGQDVALRCDPISGHVSLYWYRQALGQGPEFLTYFNYEAQQDKSGLPNDRFSAERPEGSISTLTIQRTEQRDSAMYRCASSLRLAGDTQYFGPGTRLTVL.

The rearrangement links TRBV5-1 to TRBJ1-6; D is ambiguous. CDR3 length: 15 amino acids. Germline-derived CDR1 and CDR2 are SGHRS and YFSETQ. Trimming took off 0 bases at V and 6 bases at J, with 10 bases between the two ends. The CDR3 DNA sequence: TGCGCCAGCAGCTTGGAAAAGCCCACTAATTCACCCCTCCACTTT. Amino acids: CASSLEKPTNSPLHF.

J is TRBJ2-1 and V is TRBV3-1 (or the pseudogene TRBV3-2); TRBD2 matches at 10 bases. The J segment lost 9 bases and the V segment lost 1 base, leaving 12 bases of the junction unmatched. Germline CDR1 and CDR2: LGHDT and YNNKEL (reference sequence). The CDR3 is made up of 17 amino acids. The CDR3 loop reads CASSQGVLAGSSSEQFF. DNA for the CDR3: TGTGCCAGCAGCCAAGGAGTACTAGCGGGATCCTCGAGTGAGCAGTTCTTC.

CDR3 bases: TGCGCCAGCAGGGGGGCTAGCGGGAGGACTAGCACAGATACGCAGTATTTT. Its translation: CASRGASGRTSTDTQYF. The chain employs TRBV5-1 and TRBJ2-3, with 11 bases matching TRBD2. V lost 5 bases to trimming and J lost 0 bases; unmatched junction nucleotides: 8. CDR1 is SGHRS, CDR2 YFSETQ, per germline. CDR3 size: 17 residues.

This clone occurred a few times. The V and J genes are TRBV29-1 and TRBJ1-4; TRBD1 might be the D (6 bases). Germline V CDR1 and CDR2: SQVTM, ANQGSEA. V was clipped by 7 bases and J by 8 bases, with 14 bases between them. There are 12 residues in the CDR3. DNA of the CDR3: TGCAGCGCAGGGGAGGTATGGGAAAAACTGTTTTTT. Translated, it gives CSAGEVWEKLFF.

This clone has a handful of counts. The chain uses TRBV6-5 and TRBJ1-4, with 9 bases matching TRBD1. Germline CDR1 is MNHEY and CDR2 is SVGAGI. The CDR3 contains 14 residues. The ends lost 6 bases at V and 6 bases at J; junction bases unmatched: 5. CDR3 protein: CASRRQGGDEKLFF. CDR3 nucleotides: TGTGCCAGCAGGAGACAGGGGGGTGATGAAAAACTGTTTTTT.

The chain joins TRBV6-2 or TRBV6-3 to TRBJ2-2, with TRBD2 matching over 9 bases. CDR3 length: 16 amino acids. V shed 6 bases, J shed 4 bases, and the junction held 9 bases outside the gene matches. Germline V gene data show CDR1 as MNHEY and CDR2 as SVGEGT. The CDR3 DNA reads as TGTGCCAGCAGCGTACGAGCGGGAGGTCCCACCGGGGAGCTGTTTTTT. Translated, it gives CASSVRAGGPTGELFF.